The 25 T cell receptor beta chains below were found in one sample sequenced in a study of T cells in Graves' hyperthyroidism and ophthalmopathy. The investigators amplified TCR beta CDR3 regions from RNA transcripts. The HTBI set primed first-round TCR CDR3 RT-PCR. TCRdb re-analysed the multiplex PCR reads in MiXCR, keeping a single row per CDR3 protein. The table has 550,000 to 650,000 distinct CDR3 sequences, 11% to 15% seen once. The source material was blood. The receptors shown here come from a woman aged 40 to 50 with Graves' hyperthyroidism.

The V gene is TRBV6-5, the J gene TRBJ2-3, with 7 bases that match TRBD2. The germline CDR1 and CDR2 sequences are MNHEY and SVGAGI. The CDR3 runs 17 residues. After removal of 4 bases from V and 2 bases from J, the junction contained 12 bases not matched to a gene. DNA of the CDR3: TGTGCCAGCAGTTTACGGCGGGGGATCGGAACCACAGATACGCAGTATTTT. The encoded protein is CASSLRRGIGTTDTQYF.

This clonotype was seen many times. V gene TRBV27 combines with J gene TRBJ2-1, with D possibly called TRBD1 or TRBD2 (5 bases each). The CDR3 runs to 16 residues. Trimming removed 5 bases from V and 2 bases from J, with 16 bases in between. Germline values: CDR1 MNHEY, CDR2 SMNVEV (reference sequence). The CDR3 protein is CASSAPPGRPYNEQFF. Written as DNA, the CDR3 is TGTGCCAGCAGTGCCCCTCCGGGACGTCCCTACAATGAGCAGTTCTTC.

This clonotype was counted at least ten times. J is TRBJ2-7 and V is TRBV11-2; a weak D match, TRBD2 (6 bases). CDR1 is SGHAT, CDR2 FQNNGV, per germline. This CDR3 is built from 14 residues. Trimming pared 6 bases from V and 5 bases from J, leaving 17 bases between. In DNA, the CDR3 is TGTGCCAGCAGTTTTGGGGGGAGTACCGACGAGCAGTACTTC. Its translation is CASSFGGSTDEQYF.

The V call is TRBV4-1, the J call TRBJ2-1, with D possibly being TRBD2 (5 bases). CDR3 length: 13 residues. Looked up from germline, CDR1 is MGHRA and CDR2 is YSYEKL. V lost 4 bases to trimming and J lost 9 bases, with 13 bases between them. CDR3 nucleotide sequence: TGCGCCAGCAGCCCAACGTCAGCGGCTGAGCAGTTCTTC. Protein sequence: CASSPTSAAEQFF.

The rearrangement links TRBV14 to TRBJ2-2; unclear D gene. This CDR3 contains 15 residues. Germline CDR1 reads SGHDN; CDR2 reads FVKESK. With 2 bases removed from V and 2 bases from J, the gap between germline ends came to 9 bases. The CDR3 nucleotides are TGTGCCAGCAGCCAAACACTTTACAACACCGGGGAGCTGTTTTTT. Its protein is CASSQTLYNTGELFF.

The chain combines TRBV12-5 with TRBJ1-2; TRBD1 aligns across 9 bases. CDR1 LGHNT and CDR2 FRNRAP come from the germline V gene. The CDR3 covers 13 residues. The J segment lost 8 bases and the V segment lost 6 bases, leaving 7 bases of the junction unmatched. The chain's CDR3 is CASGPGTGNGYTF. The DNA for the CDR3 is TGTGCTAGTGGCCCCGGGACAGGGAACGGCTACACCTTC.

This clonotype was recorded many times. The chain uses TRBV2 and TRBJ1-1; D unclear. Per the germline V gene, CDR1 is SNHLY and CDR2 is FYNNEI. The CDR3 consists of 14 residues. V was clipped by 0 bases and J by 1 base, with 6 bases between them. The CDR3 nucleotides read TGTGCCAGCAGTGAAGCACAGAAGAACACTGAAGCTTTCTTT. This gives the protein CASSEAQKNTEAFF.

This clonotype was picked up many times. The chain couples TRBV6-2 or TRBV6-3 to TRBJ2-1; 14 bases align to TRBD2. CDR1 and CDR2 from the germline V gene are MNHEY and SVGEGT. Trimming removed 4 bases from V and 7 bases from J; junction bases left unmatched: 6. The CDR3 sequence is 16 residues long. The CDR3 sequence: CASSFPGTSGSNEQFF. The DNA of the CDR3 is TGTGCCAGCAGTTTCCCGGGGACTAGCGGGAGTAATGAGCAGTTCTTC.

The CDR3 loop is CSAAHGANYGYTF. In DNA, the CDR3 is TGCAGTGCAGCACATGGGGCTAACTATGGCTACACCTTC. The chain combines TRBV20-1 with TRBJ1-2; no definite D call. V lost 6 bases and J 0 bases, leaving 11 bases between the germline ends. Germline V lookup: CDR1 DFQATT, CDR2 SNEGSKA (reference sequence). This CDR3 region has 13 residues.

In this sample, this clonotype turned up a few times. The chain carries TRBV20-1 and TRBJ2-5; 9 nucleotides line up with TRBD1. Germline loops: CDR1 DFQATT, CDR2 SNEGSKA (reference sequence). This CDR3 contains 15 residues. V lost 6 bases to trimming and J lost 4 bases; unmatched junction nucleotides: 12. CDR3 bases: TGCAGTGCACCCGCCGGGACAGGGAGGAGAGAGACCCAGTACTTC. Residues: CSAPAGTGRRETQYF.

V gene TRBV19 combines with J gene TRBJ2-3, with TRBD2 matching over 10 bases. Unmatched junction bases numbered 13, after V lost 8 bases and J lost 5 bases. The CDR3 totals 16 residues. The germline V gene has CDR1 LNHDA and CDR2 SQIVND (reference sequence). The CDR3 sequence is CASSPVSGGAQDTQYF. The DNA for the CDR3 is TGTGCCAGTTCCCCAGTGAGCGGGGGGGCCCAAGATACGCAGTATTTT.

This clonotype has more than one count but fewer than ten. The chain combines TRBV7-8 with TRBJ2-2, with 10 positions matching TRBD2. Looked up from germline, CDR1 is SGHVS and CDR2 is FQNEAQ. The V and J ends lost 1 base and 4 bases, in that order; junction bases with no gene match: 3. The CDR3 runs to 16 residues. The CDR3 region is CASSLGVAGGTGELFF. CDR3 coding DNA: TGTGCCAGCAGCTTAGGGGTAGCGGGAGGCACCGGGGAGCTGTTTTTT.

This clonotype was seen a few times. The chain combines TRBV20-1 with TRBJ2-1; D is uncertain. This CDR3 region has 12 residues. V was clipped by 5 bases and J by 15 bases, with 20 bases between them. CDR1 DFQATT and CDR2 SNEGSKA come from the germline V gene (reference sequence). The CDR3 bases are TGCAGTGCTTCCGAACCCCAGAGTCTCGGGTTCTTC. Encoded protein: CSASEPQSLGFF.

Worth noting for this clonotype: A read error is possible here, since a much larger clone lies one base away. The V call is TRBV12-3 or TRBV12-4, the J call TRBJ2-7, with a weak D call TRBD2 (6 bases). V lost 6 bases and J lost 7, with 19 bases in between. The length of the CDR3 is 14 residues. The CDR3 DNA is TGTGCCAGCAGGGCCCCGGGAGTGTGGAATGAGCAGTACTTC. Residues: CASRAPGVWNEQYF.

The sample holds a few counts of this clonotype. For the CDR3, the DNA is TGCGCCAGCAGCTCGGCCAGCGGGAGGGGGCCCGAGACCCAGTACTTC. It yields the protein CASSSASGRGPETQYF. This chain joins TRBV5-1 and TRBJ2-5; 10 nucleotides line up with TRBD2. V shed 3 bases and J 5 bases; nucleotides not matched to a gene: 10. The germline V gene has CDR1 SGHRS and CDR2 YFSETQ. The CDR3 spans 16 residues.

This clonotype was seen repeatedly, ten times or more. As DNA, the CDR3 is TGTGCCAGCAGTTCGACAGCCCCCGGGAGCTATGGCTACACCTTC. Translating gives CASSSTAPGSYGYTF. V usage is TRBV28 and J usage is TRBJ1-2, with D possibly TRBD1 on 5 matching bases. The CDR3 runs 15 residues. CDR1 is MDHEN and CDR2 is SYDVKM in the germline V gene. With 4 bases removed from V and 4 bases from J, the gap between germline ends came to 16 bases.

The sample holds many counts of this clonotype. The chain has TRBV28 and TRBJ2-7; D is undetermined. The V gene lost 3 bases and the J gene lost 3 bases, with 12 bases spanning the gap. Looked up from germline, CDR1 is MDHEN and CDR2 is SYDVKM. This CDR3 has 14 residues. This CDR3 is CASSFKLKGYEQYF. In DNA form, the CDR3 reads TGTGCCAGCAGTTTTAAGCTGAAGGGCTACGAGCAGTACTTC. The variable domain in full, completed from reference TRBV28 and TRBJ2-7, reads DVKVTQSSRYLVKRTGEKVFLECVQDMDHENMFWYRQDPGLGLRLIYFSYDVKMKEKGDIPEGYSVSREKKERFSLILESASTNQTSMYLCASSFKLKGYEQYFGPGTRLTVT.

This clonotype has a count of ten or more. The V call is TRBV7-8, the J call TRBJ2-7; D not resolved. Germline V gene lookup returns CDR1 SGHVS and CDR2 FQNEAQ. The V gene lost 1 base and the J gene lost 5 bases, with 12 bases spanning the gap. The CDR3 totals 14 residues. The DNA for the CDR3 is TGTGCCAGCAGCTTAGTGCTACGAAACCACGAGCAGTACTTC. Translated: CASSLVLRNHEQYF.

Comment on this clonotype: One base away lies a much larger clone, so this may be a sequencing read error. V is TRBV10-3 and J is TRBJ2-1; no clear D gene. Germline V CDR1 and CDR2: ENHRY, SYGVKD. The germline V and J ends were trimmed by 0 bases and 13 bases, with 19 bases remaining between them. CDR3 size: 15 residues. For the CDR3, the DNA is TGTGCCATCAGTGAGTCGGGTGGGCCCGAGGAGACCCAGTTCTTC. Translating it yields CAISESGGPEETQFF.

A few counts support this clonotype. The CDR3 DNA follows: TGTGCCAGCAGCTTAGGGGGCAGGGCTTCCAATGAGCAGTTCTTC. It translates to CASSLGGRASNEQFF. The J gene is TRBJ2-1, the V gene TRBV13; D perhaps matches TRBD1 (5 bases). The CDR3 has 15 residues. Trimming took 0 bases from V and 6 from J, leaving 12 bases between them. Per the germline V gene, CDR1 is PRHDT and CDR2 is FYEKMQ (reference sequence).

This clonotype was counted at least ten times. The chain links TRBV20-1 to TRBJ2-2, with 10 bases aligning to TRBD2. Germline CDR1 DFQATT, CDR2 SNEGSKA (reference sequence). V lost 0 bases and J lost 2; bases outside the gene matches: 9. The CDR3 has 18 amino acids. CDR3 residues: CSARDSRLAGFNTGELFF. The DNA of the CDR3 is TGCAGTGCTAGAGATAGTCGACTAGCGGGCTTTAACACCGGGGAGCTGTTTTTT.

In this sample, this clonotype turned up a few times. The gene calls are TRBV12-3 or TRBV12-4 and TRBJ2-5; D is possibly TRBD2 (5 bases). This CDR3 comprises 17 residues. The V end was cut by 6 bases, the J end by 2 bases, with 22 bases between. The CDR3 is CASSQLLRDGPQETQYF. CDR3 DNA: TGTGCCAGCAGCCAACTACTTCGGGATGGGCCGCAAGAGACCCAGTACTTC.

This clonotype showed up many times. The chain recombines TRBV5-6 with TRBJ2-1, with 8 bases matching TRBD2. The CDR3 totals 13 residues. V gave up 4 bases and J gave up 9 bases; unmatched junction bases: 6. Germline lookup yields CDR1 SGHDT and CDR2 YYEEEE. The CDR3 region is CASSTGLEVEQFF. The CDR3 coding sequence is TGTGCCAGCAGCACGGGACTAGAAGTTGAGCAGTTCTTC.

J is TRBJ2-7 and V is TRBV15; TRBD2 matches at 10 bases. CDR3 length equals 13 residues. Germline V gives CDR1 LNHNV, CDR2 YYDKDF (reference sequence). The V gene end was trimmed by 6 bases and the J gene end by 4 bases; junction bases not matched to a gene: 3. The CDR3 DNA reads as TGTGCCACCAGAGCGGGAGGGACGTACGAGCAGTACTTC. Its translation: CATRAGGTYEQYF.

The V and J genes are TRBV5-1 and TRBJ1-1, with TRBD1 matching over 7 bases. Germline V CDR1 and CDR2: SGHRS, YFSETQ. This CDR3 region has 15 residues. The ends lost 3 bases at V and 3 bases at J; junction bases unmatched: 8. In DNA, the CDR3 is TGCGCCAGCAGCTCATCCGGGACAGCAGACACTGAAGCTTTCTTT. This gives the protein CASSSSGTADTEAFF.